This TCR beta chain appears in the sequencing data of a study of CD8 T cells in ankylosing spondylitis. CDR1 and CDR2 from the germline V gene are MNHNS and SASEGT. The V end lost 3 bases, the J end lost 5 bases, and 14 bases lay between the germline ends. This CDR3 spans 15 amino acids. There are a few counts of this clonotype. What it recognizes is unknown. Study outcomes and limitations: Typical of ankylosing spondylitis blood, it appeared, was a TCR beta motif of several highly homologous variants. Within matched ankylosing spondylitis synovial fluid, disease-linked clones were reportedly significantly enriched. Relatively scarce in peripheral blood, disease-linked clones were CD8+.

TCRdb reanalysed the 5' RACE reads using MiXCR and keeps one entry per CDR3 protein. The sample has around 540,000 distinct CDR3 sequences, roughly 13% seen once. The receptor was isolated from a male donor with ankylosing spondylitis. Sequencing was carried out using blood, either unsorted or a sorted T cell fraction (not recorded which). The gene calls are TRBV6-1 and TRBJ1-5, with a possible D match to TRBD1 (5 bases). The CDR3 DNA is TGTGCCAGCAGTGAGAGGGACGGTTCCTATCAGCCCCAGCATTTT. The encoded protein is CASSERDGSYQPQHF.